This is a list of T cell receptor beta chains from one sample in a study of T cells in Graves' hyperthyroidism and ophthalmopathy. TCRdb passed the multiplex PCR reads through MiXCR, listing each CDR3 protein once. The sample carries hundreds of thousands of distinct CDR3 sequences, more than 30% recorded once. Sequenced material: blood. The receptors derive from a man aged 18 to 29 with Graves' hyperthyroidism. Both conserved end residues are part of each CDR3. D genes are given only for firm matches. Size values are once, few and many counts, or a class for expanded clones, and some rows have none.

size,D,J,V,DNA,CDR3
-,TRBD1,TRBJ2-5,TRBV28,TGTGCCAGCGTCCTCGGGGGACAGGGAGGGACCCAGTACTTC,CASVLGGQGGTQYF
-,-,TRBJ2-2,TRBV5-1,TGCGCCAGCAGCTTGGGGGTGATAGGCAACACCGGGGAGCTGTTTTTT,CASSLGVIGNTGELFF
-,-,TRBJ1-2,TRBV29-1,TGCAGCGTCACACTCGGACAGAACTATGGCTACACCTTC,CSVTLGQNYGYTF
-,-,TRBJ1-2,TRBV6-5,TGTGCCAGCACCCAGGCGAGGGACGGTGGCTACACCTTC,CASTQARDGGYTF
-,-,TRBJ2-2,TRBV6-6,TGTGCCACGACGAGCGGGGGGGAGCTGTTTTTT,CATTSGGELFF
few,TRBD1,TRBJ2-5,TRBV12-3/TRBV12-4,TGTGCCAGCAGTTCAGGGGGCAAGACCCAGTACTTC,CASSSGGKTQYF
-,TRBD1,TRBJ1-3,TRBV20-1,TGCAGTGCTATGGGACAGGGATTGGGAAACACCATATATTTT,CSAMGQGLGNTIYF
-,-,TRBJ2-2,TRBV5-1,TGCGCCAGCAGCTTGGAAGGTAACGGGGCGGCGAACACCGGGGAGCTGTTTTTT,CASSLEGNGAANTGELFF
many,-,TRBJ2-7,TRBV10-2,TGCGCCAGCAGCAGTATCGGCCTGGAGGGAGGTGAGCAGTACTTC,CASSSIGLEGGEQYF
few,TRBD1,TRBJ1-1,TRBV20-1,TGCAGTGCTAGAGGAAACAGGGGTGGAACTGAAGCTTTCTTT,CSARGNRGGTEAFF
-,TRBD1,TRBJ1-6,TRBV15,TGTGCCACCAGCAGAGCTAGCGGGGGACAGGGGCCGGCACCCCTCCACTTT,CATSRASGGQGPAPLHF
-,-,TRBJ2-2,TRBV2,TGTGCCAGTTGGTATGGACTCCGTGGCACCGGGGAGCTGTTTTTT,CASWYGLRGTGELFF
-,-,TRBJ2-5,TRBV7-6,TGTGCCAGCAGCAATCAGGGGTTACAAGAGACCCAGTACTTC,CASSNQGLQETQYF
-,TRBD1,TRBJ1-5,TRBV7-9,TGTGCCAGCAGCTTGGGGCGGGCAGGGGGCGACAGCAATCAGCCCCAGCATTTT,CASSLGRAGGDSNQPQHF
-,-,TRBJ1-6,TRBV2,TGTGCCAGCCCCTACTCGGTATACTCACCCCTCCACTTT,CASPYSVYSPLHF
few,-,TRBJ1-4,TRBV12-3/TRBV12-4,TGTGCCAGCAGTGTGGGACGGTCAACTAATGAAAAACTGTTTTTT,CASSVGRSTNEKLFF
few,-,TRBJ2-7,TRBV12-3/TRBV12-4,TGTGCCAGCAGTTTTGACAGCCCCTACGAGCAGTACTTC,CASSFDSPYEQYF
-,-,TRBJ1-1,TRBV12-3/TRBV12-4,TGTGCCAGCGCCGAGTATCTGAACACTGAAGCTTTCTTT,CASAEYLNTEAFF